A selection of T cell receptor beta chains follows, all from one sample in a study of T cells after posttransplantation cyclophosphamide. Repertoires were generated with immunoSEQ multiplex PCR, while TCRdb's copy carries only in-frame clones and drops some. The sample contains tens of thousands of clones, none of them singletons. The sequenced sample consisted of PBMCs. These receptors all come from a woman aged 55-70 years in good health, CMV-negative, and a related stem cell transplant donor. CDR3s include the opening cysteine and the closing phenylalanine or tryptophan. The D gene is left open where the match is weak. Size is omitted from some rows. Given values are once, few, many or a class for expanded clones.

cdr3_aa: CASSYSGGALNTEAFF
cdr3_nt: TGTGCCAGCAGTTACTCGGGGGGGGCCTTGAACACTGAAGCTTTCTTT
j_call: TRBJ1-1
v_call: TRBV6-5
d_call: .
clone_size: many

cdr3_aa: CASSLGTSGNNEQFF
cdr3_nt: TGTGCCAGTAGTTTGGGGACTAGCGGGAACAATGAGCAGTTCTTC
j_call: TRBJ2-1
v_call: TRBV19
d_call: TRBD2
clone_size: many

cdr3_aa: CASSLLEGTSGVTDTQYF
cdr3_nt: TGTGCCAGCTCACTACTAGAAGGGACTAGCGGGGTCACAGATACGCAGTATTTT
j_call: TRBJ2-3
v_call: TRBV18
d_call: TRBD2
clone_size: many

cdr3_aa: CASSLVTGVNEQYF
cdr3_nt: TGTGCCAGCAGCTTAGTTACGGGAGTAAACGAGCAGTACTTC
j_call: TRBJ2-7
v_call: TRBV7-8
d_call: .
clone_size: many

cdr3_aa: CASSGSGTDFYGYTF
cdr3_nt: TGTGCCAGCAGCGGATCCGGGACAGATTTCTATGGCTACACCTTC
j_call: TRBJ1-2
v_call: TRBV9
d_call: TRBD1
clone_size: many

cdr3_aa: CASSLGGLSTDTQYF
cdr3_nt: TGTGCCAGCAGCTTAGGGGGGCTCAGCACAGATACGCAGTATTTT
j_call: TRBJ2-3
v_call: TRBV11-3
d_call: .
clone_size: many

cdr3_aa: CASSLHGNYEQYF
cdr3_nt: TGTGCCAGCAGTTTGCACGGGAACTACGAGCAGTACTTC
j_call: TRBJ2-7
v_call: TRBV28
d_call: .
clone_size: few

cdr3_aa: CASSPHRVSTGELFF
cdr3_nt: TGCGCCAGCAGCCCCCACAGGGTCAGCACCGGGGAGCTGTTTTTT
j_call: TRBJ2-2
v_call: TRBV4-3
d_call: .
clone_size: many

cdr3_aa: CASSLGQARPLNTEAFF
cdr3_nt: TGTGCCAGCAGCTTAGGACAGGCCAGACCCCTTAACACTGAAGCTTTCTTT
j_call: TRBJ1-1
v_call: TRBV7-9
d_call: .
clone_size: few

cdr3_aa: CASLAGGAVGELFF
cdr3_nt: TGTGCCAGCTTGGCGGGAGGGGCTGTCGGGGAGCTGTTTTTT
j_call: TRBJ2-2
v_call: TRBV28
d_call: TRBD2
clone_size: few

cdr3_aa: CASSVGGANVLTF
cdr3_nt: TGTGCCAGCAGCGTCGGGGGGGCCAACGTCCTGACTTTC
j_call: TRBJ2-6
v_call: TRBV9
d_call: .
clone_size: few

cdr3_aa: CASSLEQRYNEQFF
cdr3_nt: TGTGCCAGCAGCTTGGAACAACGCTACAATGAGCAGTTCTTC
j_call: TRBJ2-1
v_call: TRBV5-6
d_call: .
clone_size: many

cdr3_aa: CASVDNYNSPLHF
cdr3_nt: TGTGCCAGCGTCGACAATTATAATTCACCCCTCCACTTT
j_call: TRBJ1-6
v_call: TRBV28
d_call: .
clone_size: many

cdr3_aa: CASSIGLAGETHEQYF
cdr3_nt: TGTGCCAGCAGCATTGGACTAGCGGGAGAAACCCACGAGCAGTACTTC
j_call: TRBJ2-7
v_call: TRBV7-9
d_call: TRBD2
clone_size: many

cdr3_aa: CASSSAGGSYEQYF
cdr3_nt: TGTGCCAGCAGCTCCGCAGGGGGCTCCTACGAGCAGTACTTC
j_call: TRBJ2-7
v_call: TRBV7-6
d_call: TRBD1
clone_size: many

cdr3_aa: CASSSTSASTDTQYF
cdr3_nt: TGTGCCAGCAGCTCAACTAGCGCCAGCACAGATACGCAGTATTTT
j_call: TRBJ2-3
v_call: TRBV7-2
d_call: TRBD2
clone_size: many

cdr3_aa: CASSPRGALGEQFF
cdr3_nt: TGTGCCAGCTCACCTCGGGGGGCCCTCGGTGAGCAGTTCTTC
j_call: TRBJ2-1
v_call: TRBV18
d_call: .
clone_size: many

cdr3_aa: CASILGRGGEAFF
cdr3_nt: TGTGCCAGCATCCTAGGGAGGGGTGGTGAAGCTTTCTTT
j_call: TRBJ1-1
v_call: TRBV6-1
d_call: .
clone_size: many

cdr3_aa: CASSLLGLAGIRNTGELFF
cdr3_nt: TGTGCCAGCAGCTTATTGGGACTAGCGGGAATTCGGAACACCGGGGAGCTGTTTTTT
j_call: TRBJ2-2
v_call: TRBV5-4
d_call: TRBD2
clone_size: many

cdr3_aa: CASSLKTGSSYNSPLHF
cdr3_nt: TGTGCCAGCAGTTTAAAAACGGGGAGCTCCTATAATTCACCCCTCCACTTT
j_call: TRBJ1-6
v_call: TRBV27
d_call: .
clone_size: many

cdr3_aa: CASSYEAGGVNEQFF
cdr3_nt: TGTGCCAGCAGTTACGAAGCGGGGGGGGTCAATGAGCAGTTCTTC
j_call: TRBJ2-1
v_call: TRBV6-5
d_call: TRBD2
clone_size: .

cdr3_aa: CASSPRGQGPGELFF
cdr3_nt: TGCGCCAGCAGCCCCAGGGGACAGGGGCCGGGGGAGCTGTTTTTT
j_call: TRBJ2-2
v_call: TRBV5-1
d_call: TRBD1
clone_size: many

cdr3_aa: CASSEAPGTSGSGQYF
cdr3_nt: TGTGCCAGCAGCGAAGCCCCCGGGACTAGCGGGAGTGGCCAGTACTTC
j_call: TRBJ2-5
v_call: TRBV4-2
d_call: TRBD2
clone_size: few

cdr3_aa: CASSTTGLGADTQYF
cdr3_nt: TGTGCCAGCAGTACAACAGGGTTGGGGGCAGATACGCAGTATTTT
j_call: TRBJ2-3
v_call: TRBV28
d_call: .
clone_size: .

cdr3_aa: CASSSRGQTQYF
cdr3_nt: TGTGCCAGCAGTTCCAGGGGACAGACCCAGTACTTC
j_call: TRBJ2-5
v_call: TRBV6-5
d_call: .
clone_size: .

cdr3_aa: CASPQTRAREQYF
cdr3_nt: TGCGCCAGCCCCCAAACTAGGGCCAGGGAGCAGTACTTC
j_call: TRBJ2-7
v_call: TRBV23-1
d_call: .
clone_size: .

cdr3_aa: CASSIPAGTGDTGELFF
cdr3_nt: TGTGCCAGTAGTATCCCCGCCGGGACAGGGGACACCGGGGAGCTGTTTTTT
j_call: TRBJ2-2
v_call: TRBV19
d_call: TRBD1
clone_size: many

cdr3_aa: CASSARGGAYEQYF
cdr3_nt: TGTGCCAGTAGTGCCCGGGGGGGGGCCTACGAGCAGTACTTC
j_call: TRBJ2-7
v_call: TRBV19
d_call: TRBD2
clone_size: .

cdr3_aa: CASSLAGQGARYEQYF
cdr3_nt: TGTGCCAGCAGCTTGGCTGGACAGGGGGCGAGGTACGAGCAGTACTTC
j_call: TRBJ2-7
v_call: TRBV5-6
d_call: TRBD1
clone_size: many

cdr3_aa: CASSDSGTSERNEQFF
cdr3_nt: TGTGCCAGCAGTGACTCCGGGACTAGCGAGAGGAATGAGCAGTTCTTC
j_call: TRBJ2-1
v_call: TRBV6-4
d_call: TRBD2
clone_size: medium-sized

cdr3_aa: CASSPTLGATNEKLFF
cdr3_nt: TGTGCCAGCAGCCCCACCCTAGGTGCAACTAATGAAAAACTGTTTTTT
j_call: TRBJ1-4
v_call: TRBV7-6
d_call: .
clone_size: many

cdr3_aa: CASSPGSGTNTGELFF
cdr3_nt: TGTGCCAGCAGTCCTGGTAGCGGGACGAACACCGGGGAGCTGTTTTTT
j_call: TRBJ2-2
v_call: TRBV7-9
d_call: TRBD2
clone_size: few

cdr3_aa: CASSDSSKALHF
cdr3_nt: TGTGCCAGCAGCGACTCGTCAAAGGCCCTCCACTTT
j_call: TRBJ1-6
v_call: TRBV7-9
d_call: .
clone_size: many